A selection of T cell receptor beta chains follows, all from one sample in a study of blood T cells in healthy people across ages. MiXCR, applied by TCRdb to the 5' RACE reads, yields one record per CDR3 protein. Of approximately 800,000 distinct CDR3 sequences listed, roughly 60% are singletons. Sequences were obtained from blood. The receptors come from a young man in good health. Both conserved end residues are part of each CDR3. The D gene is left open where the match is weak. Expanded clones are given a class, and other clones once, few, many or no size at all.

TRBV20-1	NA	few	15	TRBJ2-6	TGCAGTGCCCAGCCCGGGGCCTCTGGGGCCAACGTCCTGACTTTC	CSAQPGASGANVLTF
TRBV6-2/TRBV6-3	TRBD1	NA	15	TRBJ1-2	TGTGCCAGCAGTTATACCGGGACAGGGACAGGTGGCTACACCTTC	CASSYTGTGTGGYTF
TRBV5-1	NA	NA	13	TRBJ2-3	TGCGCCAGCAGCTTTTCCCCCTCCGATACGCAGTATTTT	CASSFSPSDTQYF
TRBV29-1	NA	few	12	TRBJ2-5	TGCAGCGTTGAGGTAGTCCAAGAGACCCAGTACTTC	CSVEVVQETQYF
TRBV12-1	NA	once	15	TRBJ2-2	TGTGCCAGCAGCTTTGTCTGCAGGGACACCGGGGAGCTGTTTTTT	CASSFVCRDTGELFF
TRBV12-3/TRBV12-4	NA	NA	15	TRBJ2-7	TGTGCCAGCAGACTAGGTGGCGGCTTTATCTACGAGCAGTACTTC	CASRLGGGFIYEQYF
TRBV29-1	NA	NA	13	TRBJ2-1	TGCAGCGTCCCGGCAGGTCACAATTCTGAGCAGTTCTTC	CSVPAGHNSEQFF
TRBV5-1	NA	NA	17	TRBJ2-6	TGCGCCAGCAGCTTGGCCGCTACCACCGCTGGGGCCAACGTCCTGACTTTC	CASSLAATTAGANVLTF
TRBV7-8	NA	NA	15	TRBJ2-3	TGTGCCAGCAGCAAGACTAGACGCACTTCAGATACGCAGTATTTT	CASSKTRRTSDTQYF
TRBV2	TRBD2	NA	16	TRBJ2-3	TGTGCCAGCAGTGAACGGGGACTAGCAGTCCCAGATACGCAGTATTTT	CASSERGLAVPDTQYF
TRBV4-2	NA	NA	14	TRBJ2-5	TGTGCCAGCAGCGGGAGCAAGGCCCAAGAGACCCAGTACTTC	CASSGSKAQETQYF
TRBV4-3	NA	NA	14	TRBJ2-7	TGCGCCAGCAGCCAAGGTGACCGGCACTACGAGCAGTACTTC	CASSQGDRHYEQYF
TRBV3-1	NA	NA	14	TRBJ1-1	TGTGCCAGCAGCCAAGATGGGAGATACACTGAAGCTTTCTTT	CASSQDGRYTEAFF
TRBV30	TRBD1	NA	15	TRBJ1-2	TGTGCCTGGAGCGAGGACAGGGGGCTTGATTATGGCTACACCTTC	CAWSEDRGLDYGYTF
TRBV4-3	NA	once	13	TRBJ1-1	TGCGCCAGCAGCCAAGCCGCGAACACTGAAGCTTTCTTT	CASSQAANTEAFF
TRBV11-1	TRBD1	NA	17	TRBJ2-1	TGTGCCAGCAGCTTAGTCTTTCGGACAGGGTTCGGCAATGAGCAGTTCTTC	CASSLVFRTGFGNEQFF
TRBV5-1	NA	NA	13	TRBJ2-2	TGCGCCAGCAGCCCTATAGGGACCGGGGAGCTGTTTTTT	CASSPIGTGELFF
TRBV5-1	TRBD1	once	14	TRBJ2-7	TGCGCCAGCGGAGCGGGACAGGGTCCTAACGAGCAGTACTTC	CASGAGQGPNEQYF
TRBV25-1	NA	NA	15	TRBJ2-7	TGTGCCAGCAGTAAAATCAGGGGTGAATCCTACGAGCAGTACTTC	CASSKIRGESYEQYF
TRBV29-1	NA	few	12	TRBJ1-2	TGCAGCGTTCCCCGACGGACGGGTGGCTACACCTTC	CSVPRRTGGYTF
TRBV20-1	TRBD2	NA	20	TRBJ2-3	TGCAGTGCTAAAAGGGAGGGACTAGCGGGGCCCAGCCTCTACACAGATACGCAGTATTTT	CSAKREGLAGPSLYTDTQYF
TRBV12-3/TRBV12-4	TRBD1	few	17	TRBJ1-2	TGTGCCAGCAGCCTTCGGTCCCCGGGACAGGGTAACTATGGCTACACCTTC	CASSLRSPGQGNYGYTF
TRBV5-1	NA	NA	16	TRBJ2-1	TGCGCCAGCAGCTCCGGACTGCTACTTGCAGGCAATGAGCAGTTCTTC	CASSSGLLLAGNEQFF
TRBV7-9	NA	NA	14	TRBJ1-2	TGTGCCAGCAGGGCATCAGGGGCACGCTATGGCTACACCTTC	CASRASGARYGYTF
TRBV5-1	NA	few	13	TRBJ2-7	TGCGCCAGCAGCTTCGAGGGGACCTACGAGCAGTACTTC	CASSFEGTYEQYF
TRBV29-1	TRBD1	once	15	TRBJ2-7	TGCAGCGTTGAGGCTGGGACAGGGGCACTCTACGAGCAGTACTTC	CSVEAGTGALYEQYF
TRBV7-2	NA	NA	12	TRBJ2-2	TGTGCCAGCAGCTTACATACCGGGGAGCTGTTTTTT	CASSLHTGELFF
TRBV20-1	NA	NA	14	TRBJ2-7	TGCAGTGCGACCCCCCCTCAAATCTCCTACGAGCAGTACTTC	CSATPPQISYEQYF
TRBV4-1	TRBD2	NA	16	TRBJ2-3	TGCGCCAGCAGCCAAGATTTAGCGGGGGCGAGAAATACGCAGTATTTT	CASSQDLAGARNTQYF
TRBV28	NA	NA	14	TRBJ2-1	TGTGCCAGCAGTTTAGGCTTTGCCGGAGGTGAGCAGTTCTTC	CASSLGFAGGEQFF
TRBV20-1	TRBD1	NA	14	TRBJ2-1	TGCAGTGCTACCTCCGGGACAGGGGCCAATGAGCAGTTCTTC	CSATSGTGANEQFF
TRBV5-1	TRBD1	NA	15	TRBJ1-2	TGCGCCAGCAGCTTGGCCGGGACAGGCCTCTATGGCTACACCTTC	CASSLAGTGLYGYTF
TRBV9	NA	NA	18	TRBJ1-6	TGTGCCAGCAGCGCACGAGGGGAGAGGAGATCCTATAATTCACCCCTCCACTTT	CASSARGERRSYNSPLHF
TRBV6-2/TRBV6-3	TRBD2	NA	15	TRBJ2-1	TGTGCCAGCAGTCTTAGCGGGGTGCCCCGGCATGAGCAGTTCTTC	CASSLSGVPRHEQFF
TRBV4-2	NA	NA	17	TRBJ2-5	TGTGCCAGCAGCCAAGCTGTTGCGAGGGGGGGGGCAGAGACCCAGTACTTC	CASSQAVARGGAETQYF
TRBV6-6	TRBD2	NA	17	TRBJ2-3	TGTGCCAGCAGTCCACTACTAGCGGGGGGACGCACAGATACGCAGTATTTT	CASSPLLAGGRTDTQYF
TRBV29-1	NA	NA	13	TRBJ1-2	TGCAGCTTCCGGGACCGAAATCGCTATGGCTACACCTTC	CSFRDRNRYGYTF
TRBV2	NA	NA	15	TRBJ2-1	TGTGCCAGCAGAGAAAGGTTCGGGGGACACAATGAGCAGTTCTTC	CASRERFGGHNEQFF
TRBV6-2/TRBV6-3	NA	NA	15	TRBJ1-2	TGTGCCAGCAGCCGCTTTGAAGGACCCAACTATGGCTACACCTTC	CASSRFEGPNYGYTF
TRBV6-6	NA	once	11	TRBJ2-7	TGTGCCAGCAGTGATACGGGTCCCCAGTACTTC	CASSDTGPQYF
TRBV11-2	NA	NA	15	TRBJ2-7	TGTGCCAGCAGCTCCTTTAGCGGAGCCGGCTACGAGCAGTACTTC	CASSSFSGAGYEQYF
TRBV28	TRBD2	NA	15	TRBJ2-4	TGTGCCAGCACCGAGACTAGCAAAGCCAAAAACATTCAGTACTTC	CASTETSKAKNIQYF
TRBV20-1	NA	NA	16	TRBJ2-6	TGCAGTGCACCTCGAGGAGGGAGCTCTGGGGCCAACGTCCTGACTTTC	CSAPRGGSSGANVLTF
TRBV4-2	NA	NA	16	TRBJ2-7	TGTGCCAGCAGCCAAGATTACGCCAGGGGAGTGAACGAGCAGTACTTC	CASSQDYARGVNEQYF
TRBV24-1	NA	once	13	TRBJ2-3	TGTGCCACCAGTGATTTCGGCACAGATACGCAGTATTTT	CATSDFGTDTQYF
TRBV27	TRBD2	few	15	TRBJ2-3	TGTGCCAGTTCATTAGCGGGGTTTAGCACAGATACGCAGTATTTT	CASSLAGFSTDTQYF
TRBV7-2	NA	NA	15	TRBJ2-7	TGTGTCAGCAGTGGCGCCGGGACTTCATCCTACGAGCAGTACTTC	CVSSGAGTSSYEQYF
TRBV2	TRBD1	NA	13	TRBJ2-1	TGTGCCAGCAACCTAAACGGACAGGGTGAGCAGTTCTTC	CASNLNGQGEQFF
TRBV7-2	NA	NA	13	TRBJ2-5	TGTGCCAGCAGCGTAGCCCCTCTGGGGACCCAGTACTTC	CASSVAPLGTQYF
TRBV6-5	NA	NA	13	TRBJ1-2	TGTGCCAGCATGGAGGGCCCCAACTATGGCTACACCTTC	CASMEGPNYGYTF
TRBV29-1	NA	NA	14	TRBJ2-1	TGCAGCGTTCGGGGGCGCGGGATTTACAATGAGCAGTTCTTC	CSVRGRGIYNEQFF
TRBV14	TRBD1	NA	17	TRBJ1-2	TGTGCCAGCAGCCAAGGGACAGGGGGCGCCTGGATATATGGCTACACCTTC	CASSQGTGGAWIYGYTF